This T cell receptor beta chain was identified in a study of Ad26.COV2.S vaccination and SARS-CoV-2 variants. Study details: Vaccine-arm donor from the placebo-controlled COV1001 Ad26.COV2.S trial.

Overall study results and limits: Individuals receiving vaccine had higher spike-specific TCR breadth than placebo recipients did.

TCRdb keeps only in-frame clones here, not all; method: immunoSEQ multiplex PCR. In the table there are hundreds of thousands of clones, around 90% of which are singletons. Comment on this clone: Its antigen remains unknown.

The CDR3 is made up of 13 amino acids. Germline loops: CDR1 MNHEY, CDR2 SVGAGI. With 11 bases removed from V and 0 bases from J, the gap between germline ends came to 11 bases. The treatment denotes: over 15 received Ad26.COV2.S at low or high dose, single or two shots; five or six received placebo; per-sample allocation not given. Samples were taken on day 63 after the first vaccine or placebo injection. A Boston adult aged 18-55 years was the donor. An Ad26 vector was used to express Wuhan-strain SARS-CoV-2 spike as the vaccine. The sample in question was peripheral blood, obtained in a trial of Ad26.COV2.S vaccine versus placebo. The receptor was isolated from a person aged 18-65 years who received the Ad26.COV2.S COVID-19 vaccine or a placebo. The chain has TRBV6-5 and TRBJ1-5, with a tentative D call TRBD1 (6 bases). CDR3 loop: CARWDNSNQPQHF. The CDR3 bases are TGTGCCCGCTGGGACAATAGCAATCAGCCCCAGCATTTT.